These 4 T cell receptor beta chains were sequenced from one sample in a study of cytomegalovirus exposure and HLA in healthy donors. The study ran its PCR with 60 Vbeta and 13 Jbeta primers. Sequenced by immunoSEQ multiplex PCR; TCRdb stores in-frame clones only, minus some. The sample lists around 150,000 clones, around 77% occurring once. The material sequenced was PBMCs. These receptors were taken from a woman aged 35 to 49 in good health and CMV-seronegative.

The rearrangement links TRBV5-1 to TRBJ1-1; D might be TRBD1 (6 bases). Trimming took off 7 bases at V and 1 base at J, with 14 bases between the two ends. Germline CDR1 and CDR2: SGHRS and YFSETQ. The CDR3 totals 14 residues. CDR3 nucleotide sequence: TGCGCCAGCTGCACAGGGACGGGGAACACTGAAGCTTTCTTT. It codes for CASCTGTGNTEAFF.

V and J are TRBV5-1 and TRBJ2-3; 7 bases are shared with TRBD2. With 2 bases clipped from V and 4 bases from J, the junction kept 7 bases outside the gene matches. The CDR3 runs 15 residues. Germline V gene lookup returns CDR1 SGHRS and CDR2 YFSETQ. The CDR3 nucleotides read TGCGCCAGCAGCTTTGGGAGGGAGTCAGCAGATACGCAGTATTTT. It specifies CASSFGRESADTQYF.

Written as DNA, the CDR3 is TGTGCCAGCAGAGGACAGGGGAGAACCGGGGAGCTGTTTTTT. Translating gives CASRGQGRTGELFF. V gene TRBV6-6 combines with J gene TRBJ2-2, with 9 bases identical to TRBD1. The V gene's germline CDR1 is MNHNY and CDR2 SVGAGI (reference sequence). CDR3 length: 14 residues. J lost 5 bases, V lost 6 bases, and 4 bases had no gene match.

The chain joins TRBV6-5 to TRBJ2-1, with 7 bases aligning to TRBD2. The germline gives CDR1 MNHEY, CDR2 SVGAGI. The length of the CDR3 is 14 residues. Trimming removed 5 bases from V and 2 bases from J; junction bases left unmatched: 3. CDR3 in amino acids: CASSLAATYNEQFF. The CDR3 bases are TGTGCCAGCAGTCTAGCGGCCACCTACAATGAGCAGTTCTTC.